Listed below are T cell receptor beta chains from one sample, sequenced in a study of tumour-infiltrating T cells in Burkitt lymphoma. Assay: immunoSEQ multiplex PCR; the TCRdb copy retains only in-frame clones and omits some. The sample has about 46,000 clones, roughly 31% seen once; the top ten hold 2.9%. Input material: tumor tissue. The receptors here all came from a human donor with Burkitt lymphoma. CDR3s include the opening cysteine and the closing phenylalanine or tryptophan. D genes are given only for firm matches. Clone size is given for some rows only: seen once, a few or many times, or a class if the clone is expanded.

CDR3	DNA	size	D	V	J
CASTLTRGTGELFF	TGTGCCAGCACCTTAACCCGGGGCACCGGGGAGCTGTTTTTT	few	.	TRBV27	TRBJ2-2
CAWRPGGNRNTEAFF	TGTGCCTGGAGGCCCGGGGGCAATAGGAACACTGAAGCTTTCTTT	.	.	TRBV30	TRBJ1-1
CASSPPEPRVIGYTF	TGTGCCAGCAGTCCCCCAGAGCCCAGGGTAATTGGCTACACCTTC	few	.	TRBV25-1	TRBJ1-2
CSVGHGGNTEAFF	TGCAGCGTTGGGCACGGGGGGAACACTGAAGCTTTCTTT	.	.	TRBV29-1	TRBJ1-1
CASSDPRGSNEKLFF	TGCGCCAGCAGCGACCCCAGGGGTTCTAATGAAAAACTGTTTTTT	.	.	TRBV5-1	TRBJ1-4
CASSLGPSGEYNEQFF	TGTGCCAGCAGCTTGGGGCCTAGCGGGGAGTACAATGAGCAGTTCTTC	.	TRBD2	TRBV5-4	TRBJ2-1
CASSLQGLEQYF	TGTGCCAGCAGCTTGCAGGGTTTGGAGCAGTACTTC	.	.	TRBV5-6	TRBJ2-7
CSARDRRAQFF	TGCAGTGCTAGGGACCGTAGAGCGCAGTTCTTC	few	.	TRBV20-1	TRBJ2-1
CASSLVGGSSSYEQYF	TGTGCCAGCAGCTTGGTGGGGGGGTCCAGCTCCTACGAGCAGTACTTC	.	TRBD2	TRBV7-6	TRBJ2-7
CASSTTGGNTEAFF	TGTGCCAGCAGCACCACAGGGGGGAACACTGAAGCTTTCTTT	.	TRBD1	TRBV5-4	TRBJ1-1
CASSLGDRNSPLHF	TGCGCCAGCAGCTTGGGGGACAGGAATTCACCCCTCCACTTT	.	TRBD1	TRBV5-1	TRBJ1-6
CASSQGPNQPQHF	TGCGCCAGCAGCCAAGGTCCTAATCAGCCCCAGCATTTT	few	.	TRBV4-3	TRBJ1-5
CASSHPTGRGAPNEQFF	TGCGCCAGCAGCCACCCCACAGGGCGGGGGGCCCCCAATGAGCAGTTCTTC	few	TRBD2	TRBV4-1	TRBJ2-1
CASSLLGGNSNQPQHF	TGTGCCAGCAGTTTGTTAGGTGGGAATAGCAATCAGCCCCAGCATTTT	.	.	TRBV28	TRBJ1-5